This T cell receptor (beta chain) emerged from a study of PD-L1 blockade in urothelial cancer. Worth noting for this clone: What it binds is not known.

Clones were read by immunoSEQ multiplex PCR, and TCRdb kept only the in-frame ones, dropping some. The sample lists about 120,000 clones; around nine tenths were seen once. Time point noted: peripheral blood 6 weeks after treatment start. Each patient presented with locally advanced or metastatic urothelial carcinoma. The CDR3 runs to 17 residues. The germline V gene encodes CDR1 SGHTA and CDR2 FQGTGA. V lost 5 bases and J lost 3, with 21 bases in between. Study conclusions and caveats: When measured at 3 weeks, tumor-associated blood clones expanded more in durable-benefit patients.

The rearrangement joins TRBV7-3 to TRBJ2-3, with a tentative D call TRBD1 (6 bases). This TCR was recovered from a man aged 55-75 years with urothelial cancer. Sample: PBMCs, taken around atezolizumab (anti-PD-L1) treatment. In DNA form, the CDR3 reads TGTGCCAGCAGCCCCTCCCGGCCAGGGGATTTTACAGATACGCAGTATTTT. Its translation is CASSPSRPGDFTDTQYF.